This T cell receptor beta chain was recorded in a study of Ad26.COV2.S vaccination and SARS-CoV-2 variants. Findings and caveats of the study: Spike-specific responses of CD8+ and CD4+ T cells were reported to display substantial breadth after vaccination.

Libraries were prepared by immunoSEQ multiplex PCR; TCRdb keeps only in-frame clonotypes and omits some of them. This sample has approximately 340,000 clones; about 90% occur once, and the top ten carry about 3.9%. This clone was seen only once. Its target is unknown. Trimming removed 4 bases from V and 2 bases from J, with 14 bases in between. CDR3 length: 15 amino acids. CDR1 LNHDA and CDR2 SQIVND come from the germline V gene (reference sequence). The source material was peripheral blood, sampled after recovery from COVID-19. This TCR was sampled from a human donor who had recovered from COVID-19. The chain combines TRBV19 with TRBJ1-2; D is undetermined. CDR3 region: CASSREIRANYGYTF. In nucleotides, the CDR3 is TGTGCCAGTAGTAGAGAGATACGCGCAAACTATGGCTACACCTTC. Full variable domain (rest looked up from reference TRBV19 and TRBJ1-2): DGGITQSPKYLFRKEGQNVTLSCEQNLNHDAMYWYRQDPGQGLRLIYYSQIVNDFQKGDIAEGYSVSREKKESFPLTVTSAQKNPTAFYLCASSREIRANYGYTFGSGTRLTVV.